This T cell receptor (beta chain) emerged from a study of OX40 agonist ivuxolimab in advanced cancers. Clones were sequenced by immunoSEQ multiplex PCR, and TCRdb holds only the in-frame ones, with some missing. The sample includes 50,000 or so clones, approximately 90% of them seen just once. Germline V gene lookup returns CDR1 WSHSY and CDR2 SAAADI. This CDR3 comprises 16 residues. V lost 0 bases and J lost 0, with 11 bases in between. Sequencing used CD4+ or CD8+ T cells sorted from blood, obtained in a trial of the OX40 agonist ivuxolimab. This chain connects TRBV10-2 to TRBJ2-5; perhaps TRBD2 as D (6 bases). This clonotype was sampled from an adult with an advanced solid tumor such as melanoma, head and neck, liver or kidney cancer. The CDR3 DNA sequence: TGCGCCAGCAGTGAGTCGAACGGAGGGAACCAAGAGACCCAGTACTTC. It codes for CASSESNGGNQETQYF.